This T cell receptor beta chain originates from a study of hypomethylating agent response in myelodysplastic syndrome. In the study overall: Of the myelodysplastic syndrome patients, 9 were male, 2 female. Study-wide results and limits: The cohort was small, with only approximately ten patients analyzed. Possible novel MDS antigen recognition by shared GLIPH2 clusters needs experimental validation.

T-cell subsets were not sorted; bulk bone marrow was analyzed. The CDR3 totals 13 residues. The germline V gene encodes CDR1 LGHNA and CDR2 YNFKEQ. The V and J ends lost 1 base and 6 bases respectively, with 9 bases between them. On this clone: The antigen remains undetermined.

The data were produced by immunoSEQ multiplex PCR, yet TCRdb's version contains in-frame clones alone and is incomplete. Of several thousand clones listed, around nine tenths are singletons. The receptor's source is a human donor with myelodysplastic syndrome. The sequencing here drew on bone marrow, taken before or after starting hypomethylating agent treatment for myelodysplastic syndrome (not recorded which). J is TRBJ1-2 and V is TRBV4-2, with D unclear. CDR3 DNA sequence: TGTGCCAGCAGCCAAGGAACACTAAATGGCTACACCTTC. Translated, it gives CASSQGTLNGYTF.